This TCR beta chain was captured by sequencing in a study of T cells and Merkel cell carcinoma outcomes. Study results and limitations: In Merkel cell carcinoma, repertoire and T-cell density reportedly predicted outcomes.

Worth noting for this clone: Its antigen remains unidentified.

TCRdb's table, derived via immunoSEQ multiplex PCR, lists solely in-frame clones and lacks some. The repertoire holds about 15,000 clones, approximately 80% seen once, with around 9% in the top ten. The sequenced material came from tumor tissue from Merkel cell carcinoma. The TCR comes from a human donor with Merkel cell carcinoma.

The CDR3 here is CASSLGGGPERGRQFF. The CDR3, as DNA: TGTGCCAGCAGCTTAGGCGGGGGACCCGAGAGGGGAAGGCAGTTCTTC. The V gene is TRBV13, the J gene TRBJ2-1; D is perhaps TRBD2 (6 bases). Trimming pared 0 bases from V and 12 bases from J, leaving 21 bases between. The CDR3 contains 16 residues. CDR1 PRHDT and CDR2 FYEKMQ come from the germline V gene (reference sequence).